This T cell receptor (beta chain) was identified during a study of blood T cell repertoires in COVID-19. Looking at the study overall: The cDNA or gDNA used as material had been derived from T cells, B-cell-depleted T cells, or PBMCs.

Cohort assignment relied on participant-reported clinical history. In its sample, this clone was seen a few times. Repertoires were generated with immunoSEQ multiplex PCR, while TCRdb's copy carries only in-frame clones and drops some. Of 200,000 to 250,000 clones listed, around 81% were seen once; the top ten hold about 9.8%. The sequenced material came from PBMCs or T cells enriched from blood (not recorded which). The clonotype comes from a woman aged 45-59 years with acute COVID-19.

CDR3 coding DNA: TGTGCCACCTCGGGACAGGGTTCACACTATGGCTACACCTTC. It yields the protein CATSGQGSHYGYTF. The chain recombines TRBV15 with TRBJ1-2; 9 positions match TRBD1. The germline V gene has CDR1 LNHNV and CDR2 YYDKDF (reference sequence). V shed 8 bases, J shed 3 bases, and the junction held 7 bases outside the gene matches. This CDR3 is built from 14 residues.